The 13 T cell receptor beta chains below were found in one sample sequenced in a study of blood T cell repertoires in COVID-19. Profiled with immunoSEQ multiplex PCR; TCRdb holds only in-frame clones, not every one. The sample yields approximately 230,000 clones, roughly four fifths seen once. Sequenced input: peripheral blood. Receptors were obtained from a man older than 75 with acute or convalescent COVID-19.

This chain uses TRBV15 with TRBJ2-2, with D possibly matching TRBD2 (6 bases). Germline loops: CDR1 LNHNV, CDR2 YYDKDF (reference sequence). Deletions cut 5 bases from V and 2 bases from J, with 18 bases between. This CDR3 is built from 17 residues. CDR3 amino acids: CATSRDRGTANTGELFF. The CDR3 coding sequence is TGTGCCACCAGCCGGGACCGCGGGACCGCTAACACCGGGGAGCTGTTTTTT.

The chain combines TRBV28 with TRBJ1-3, with D perhaps matching TRBD1 (6 bases). V shed 3 bases and J shed 1 base, with 7 bases lying between them. CDR1 MDHEN and CDR2 SYDVKM come from the germline V gene. This CDR3 is 14 amino acids long. The CDR3 here is CASSFTGSGNTIYF. DNA for the CDR3: TGTGCCAGCAGTTTTACAGGGTCTGGAAACACCATATATTTT.

The rearrangement links TRBV20-1 to TRBJ2-1; D perhaps matches TRBD2 (6 bases). Deletions cut 3 bases from V and 0 bases from J, with 18 bases between. The CDR3 loop spans 17 amino acids. Germline loops: CDR1 DFQATT, CDR2 SNEGSKA (reference sequence). CDR3 amino acids: CSASSAGSSSSYNEQFF. The DNA for the CDR3 is TGCAGTGCTAGTTCAGCGGGTTCCTCGAGCTCCTACAATGAGCAGTTCTTC.

The V call is TRBV5-1, the J call TRBJ1-5; 7 nucleotides align to TRBD1. CDR1 SGHRS and CDR2 YFSETQ come from the germline V gene. The length of the CDR3 is 14 residues. V shed 0 bases, J shed 7 bases, and the junction held 4 bases outside the gene matches. The CDR3 loop reads CASSLGQGRQPQHF. The CDR3 DNA sequence: TGCGCCAGCAGCTTGGGACAGGGAAGGCAGCCCCAGCATTTT. Using reference TRBV5-1 and TRBJ1-5 for the parts outside the CDR3, the full variable domain is KAGVTQTPRYLIKTRGQQVTLSCSPISGHRSVSWYQQTPGQGLQFLFEYFSETQRNKGNFPGRFSGRQFSNSRSEMNVSTLELGDSALYLCASSLGQGRQPQHFGDGTRLSIL.

The chain has TRBV7-2 and TRBJ2-7; 8 bases line up with TRBD1. Trimming took 2 bases from V and 2 from J; bases not matched to a gene: 2. This CDR3 is 14 amino acids long. In germline, CDR1 is SGHTA, CDR2 FQGNSA. For the CDR3, the DNA is TGTGCCAGCAGCTTATGGACAGGGACCTACGAGCAGTACTTC. It encodes CASSLWTGTYEQYF.

CDR3 coding DNA: TGTGCCAGCCACAGGGAATATGGCTACACCTTC. Its translation: CASHREYGYTF. V is TRBV2 and J is TRBJ1-2; weak D call: TRBD1 (6 bases). CDR1 and CDR2 from the germline V gene are SNHLY and FYNNEI. CDR3 length: 11 residues. With 8 bases removed from V and 5 bases from J, the gap between germline ends came to 9 bases. The full variable domain, with the rest looked up from reference TRBV2 and TRBJ1-2, is EPEVTQTPSHQVTQMGQEVILRCVPISNHLYFYWYRQILGQKVEFLVSFYNNEISEKSEIFDDQFSVERPDGSNFTLKIRSTKLEDSAMYFCASHREYGYTFGSGTRLTVV.

The chain uses TRBV3-1 (or the pseudogene TRBV3-2) and TRBJ1-4; D call uncertain. From germline, CDR1 is LGHDT and CDR2 YNNKEL (reference sequence). V shed 1 base and J shed 5 bases, with 5 bases lying between them. The CDR3 extends over 13 amino acids. The CDR3 nucleotides are TGTGCCAGCAGCCAAGGAGGGAATGAAAAACTGTTTTTT. Amino acids: CASSQGGNEKLFF.

The genes are TRBV6-1 and TRBJ2-3; no clear D. CDR3 size: 13 residues. The ends were cut back, 2 bases at V and 2 bases at J, with 5 bases in the middle. Germline lookup yields CDR1 MNHNS and CDR2 SASEGT. CDR3 bases: TGTGCCAGCAGTGAACAGGCCACAGATACGCAGTATTTT. It is translated as CASSEQATDTQYF.

The rearrangement links TRBV5-1 to TRBJ1-3, with 8 bases fitting TRBD1. The CDR3 contains 15 residues. Germline CDR1 reads SGHRS; CDR2 reads YFSETQ. After removal of 3 bases from V and 2 bases from J, the junction contained 4 bases not matched to a gene. This CDR3 reads CASSYQTGAGNTIYF. The CDR3 region has the DNA TGCGCCAGCAGCTACCAGACAGGGGCTGGAAACACCATATATTTT.

This rearrangement joins TRBV2 to TRBJ2-5; a possible D gene is TRBD2 (6 bases). V lost 2 bases and J 5 bases, leaving 15 bases between the germline ends. The CDR3 has 15 amino acids. Germline V gene sequence: CDR1 SNHLY, CDR2 FYNNEI. CDR3 sequence reads: CASSEQNLARETQYF. The DNA of the CDR3 is TGTGCCAGCAGTGAACAAAACCTAGCGCGGGAGACCCAGTACTTC.

J is TRBJ2-1 and V is TRBV4-2; 12 positions agree with TRBD2. The CDR3 totals 15 residues. The V and J ends lost 4 bases and 14 bases, in that order; junction bases with no gene match: 12. CDR1 LGHNA and CDR2 YNFKEQ come from the germline V gene. CDR3 nucleotide sequence: TGTGCCAGCAGCCCTGGGGCTAGCGGGGGGGCCGGGAAGTTCTTC. Translated: CASSPGASGGAGKFF.

The rearrangement joins TRBV5-4 to TRBJ1-4; TRBD1 aligns across 10 bases. CDR3 size: 15 residues. V gave up 0 bases and J gave up 7 bases; unmatched junction bases: 3. Looked up from germline, CDR1 is SGHNT and CDR2 is YYREEE (reference sequence). The CDR3 DNA reads as TGTGCCAGCAGCTTGGCCAGGGACAGGGGTGAAAAACTGTTTTTT. It codes for CASSLARDRGEKLFF.

The genes are TRBV7-9 and TRBJ1-6; 11 bases are a match to TRBD1. CDR3 size: 16 residues. Trimming took 8 bases from V and 7 from J; bases not matched to a gene: 10. Germline V gene data show CDR1 as SEHNR and CDR2 as FQNEAQ (reference sequence). CDR3 residues: CASGGRDRGKNSPLHF. The DNA of the CDR3 is TGTGCCAGCGGGGGCCGGGACAGGGGGAAGAATTCACCCCTCCACTTT.